The clone carrying this T cell receptor (beta chain) showed up many times. V dropped 6 bases and J dropped 10; count of bases not matched to a gene: 10. This CDR3 region has 14 residues. Germline values: CDR1 SNHLY, CDR2 FYNNEI. The sample is drawn from a study of T cells in Graves' hyperthyroidism and ophthalmopathy. Amplification targeted TCR beta CDR3 regions from RNA transcripts. The TCR CDR3 first-round RT-PCR relied on the HTBI primer set. TCRdb processed the multiplex PCR reads anew with MiXCR; each CDR3 protein has one entry. The data hold roughly 720,000 distinct CDR3 sequences, with around 15% observed a single time.

The sequence was obtained from a man in his fifties with Graves' hyperthyroidism. The rearrangement joins TRBV2 to TRBJ2-1; 9 bases align to TRBD2. Sequencing was performed on blood. The DNA for the CDR3 is TGTGCCAGCAGGACTAGCGGAGGGCTAAGGGAGCAGTTCTTC. This sequence encodes CASRTSGGLREQFF.